This passage covers 21 T cell receptor beta chains from one sample sequenced in a study of T cells in Graves' hyperthyroidism and ophthalmopathy. Regions amplified from RNA transcripts were the TCR beta CDR3 regions. A first-round RT-PCR of the TCR CDR3 used the HTBI primer set. Each CDR3 protein gets one entry after TCRdb re-called the multiplex PCR reads with MiXCR. In the table there are roughly 260,000 distinct CDR3 sequences, approximately 14% of which are singletons. Material: blood. These receptors were collected from a woman aged 40 to 50 with Graves' hyperthyroidism that later progressed to Graves' ophthalmopathy.

This clonotype turned up a few times. The rearrangement links TRBV27 to TRBJ2-4; the D call may be TRBD1 or TRBD2 (6 bases each). Germline values: CDR1 MNHEY, CDR2 SMNVEV (reference sequence). Trimming pared 6 bases from V and 7 bases from J, leaving 13 bases between. The CDR3 extends over 13 amino acids. The CDR3 nucleotides are TGTGCCAGCAGCTGGGGGGCCCGGAACATTCAGTACTTC. Protein sequence: CASSWGARNIQYF.

Concerning this clonotype: A much larger clonotype is one base distant, so this may be a read error. This chain joins TRBV5-6 and TRBJ2-2, with D unclear. This CDR3 region has 13 residues. The germline CDR1 and CDR2 sequences are SGHDT and YYEEEE. The CDR3, as DNA: TGTGCCAACAGCTTGTGGGGTTACGGGGAGCTGTTTTTT. Encoded protein: CANSLWGYGELFF.

In its sample, this clonotype was seen many times. The rearrangement uses TRBV27 and TRBJ1-1; TRBD1 aligns across 8 bases. Germline V gives CDR1 MNHEY, CDR2 SMNVEV (reference sequence). V shed 2 bases, J shed 4 bases, and the junction held 9 bases outside the gene matches. The CDR3 is 16 residues long. This CDR3 is CASSLDPRGRGTEAFF. DNA for the CDR3: TGTGCCAGCAGTTTAGACCCCAGGGGGCGCGGCACTGAAGCTTTCTTT.

This clonotype was detected many times. V is TRBV18 and J is TRBJ1-1; D gene uncertain. The germline CDR1 and CDR2 sequences are KGHSH and LQKENI. Between the trimmed V and J ends, which lost 6 bases and 1 base, there was a span of 12 bases. The CDR3 contains 14 residues. This CDR3 is CASSYVGGNTEAFF. For the CDR3, the DNA is TGTGCCAGCTCGTACGTGGGCGGGAACACTGAAGCTTTCTTT.

This clonotype was detected many times. This sequence joins TRBV11-1 and TRBJ2-3; 8 positions agree with TRBD2. Trimming took 5 bases from V and 4 from J; bases not matched to a gene: 17. The CDR3 is 18 amino acids. CDR1 is SGHAT, CDR2 FQDESV, per germline (reference sequence). CDR3 amino acids: CASSMRPSTGTSADTQYF. Here the CDR3 DNA reads TGTGCCAGCAGCATGAGACCTTCTACCGGGACTAGTGCAGATACGCAGTATTTT. The whole variable domain, remainder taken from reference TRBV11-1 and TRBJ2-3, is EAEVAQSPRYKITEKSQAVAFWCDPISGHATLYWYRQILGQGPELLVQFQDESVVDDSQLPKDRFSAERLKGVDSTLKIQPAELGDSAMYLCASSMRPSTGTSADTQYFGPGTRLTVL.

This clonotype was recorded many times. The chain uses TRBV7-8 and TRBJ2-2; D is unresolved. CDR1 SGHVS and CDR2 FQNEAQ come from the germline V gene. This CDR3 has 13 amino acids. The ends were cut back, 5 bases at V and 7 bases at J, with 11 bases in the middle. CDR3 coding DNA: TGTGCCAGCAGCAACCTCGATGGCGGGGAGCTGTTTTTT. Residues: CASSNLDGGELFF.

This clonotype has at least ten counts. V and J are TRBV20-1 and TRBJ2-3; D gene ambiguous. Per germline, CDR1 DFQATT and CDR2 SNEGSKA (reference sequence). The CDR3 is made up of 15 amino acids. Trimming pared 1 base from V and 2 bases from J, leaving 13 bases between. CDR3 in DNA: TGCAGTGCTAGAGGGCCCAACTCTAACACAGATACGCAGTATTTT. Protein: CSARGPNSNTDTQYF.

There are many counts of this clonotype. The chain links TRBV28 to TRBJ2-6; possible D gene TRBD1, 6 bases. The V end was cut by 3 bases, the J end by 2 bases, with 14 bases between. This CDR3 is 17 amino acids long. CDR1 is MDHEN and CDR2 is SYDVKM in the germline V gene. The CDR3 protein is CASSFFPGHAGANVLTF. The DNA of the CDR3 is TGTGCCAGCAGTTTTTTTCCGGGACATGCTGGGGCCAACGTCCTGACTTTC. Based on the CDR3 plus reference TRBV28 and TRBJ2-6, the full variable domain is DVKVTQSSRYLVKRTGEKVFLECVQDMDHENMFWYRQDPGLGLRLIYFSYDVKMKEKGDIPEGYSVSREKKERFSLILESASTNQTSMYLCASSFFPGHAGANVLTFGAGSRLTVL.

At least ten counts were recorded for this clonotype. V and J are TRBV5-1 and TRBJ2-1; 7 bases map to TRBD2. This CDR3 is built from 15 residues. J was trimmed by 1 base and V by 0 bases; bases with no gene match: 1. Germline V gene data show CDR1 as SGHRS and CDR2 as YFSETQ. CDR3 nucleotide sequence: TGCGCCAGCAGCTTGGGGCGGGAGTCCTACAATGAGCAGTTCTTC. It translates to CASSLGRESYNEQFF.

Ten or more counts support this clonotype. This chain uses TRBV6-5 with TRBJ2-3; D is perhaps TRBD1 or TRBD2 (5 bases each). Germline loops: CDR1 MNHEY, CDR2 SVGAGI. The CDR3 totals 15 residues. Trimming cost V 2 bases and J 6 bases, with 15 bases left between them. The CDR3 protein is CASSYGGTSGDTQYF. In DNA, the CDR3 is TGTGCCAGCAGTTACGGAGGCACCTCAGGGGATACGCAGTATTTT.

There are a few counts of this clonotype. The J gene is TRBJ2-3, the V gene TRBV14, with D unresolved. V gave up 1 base and J gave up 0 bases, with 11 bases separating them. This CDR3 has 16 residues. The germline V gene encodes CDR1 SGHDN and CDR2 FVKESK. Here the CDR3 reads CASSQVQLASTDTQYF. CDR3 nucleotides: TGTGCCAGCAGCCAAGTACAGCTTGCTAGCACAGATACGCAGTATTTT.

At least ten counts were recorded for this clonotype. The rearrangement joins TRBV12-3 or TRBV12-4 to TRBJ2-1; either TRBD1 or TRBD2 may fit D (5 bases each). CDR3 size: 15 residues. V lost 1 base, J lost 5 bases, and 12 bases lay in between. The CDR3 sequence: CASSLGPRGDNEQFF. Here the CDR3 DNA reads TGTGCCAGCAGTTTAGGGCCTAGAGGGGACAATGAGCAGTTCTTC.

This clonotype was observed at least ten times. The chain employs TRBV30 and TRBJ2-1; 9 nucleotides agree with TRBD2. In germline, CDR1 is GTSNPN, CDR2 SVGIG (reference sequence). The J segment lost 4 bases and the V segment lost 1 base, leaving 11 bases of the junction unmatched. The CDR3 has 17 amino acids. CDR3 nucleotides: TGTGCCTGGAGTGGGTTCGGTAGTAGCGGGAGTTACAATGAGCAGTTCTTC. Amino acid sequence: CAWSGFGSSGSYNEQFF.

Ten or more counts support this clonotype. The chain uses TRBV2 and TRBJ2-7; D is perhaps TRBD1 (6 bases). CDR1 is SNHLY, CDR2 FYNNEI, per germline. This CDR3 contains 14 residues. Deletions cut 8 bases from V and 0 bases from J, with 14 bases between. CDR3 coding DNA: TGTGCCAGCGAAACAGGGTCGAGCTCCTACGAGCAGTACTTC. Translating it yields CASETGSSSYEQYF.

By share of the sample, this clonotype is medium-sized. This sequence joins TRBV29-1 and TRBJ2-5; TRBD2 matches at 7 bases. Losses at the gene ends were 4 bases for V and 2 bases for J; bases not matched to a gene: 1. CDR1 and CDR2 from the germline V gene are SQVTM and ANQGSEA. The length of the CDR3 is 12 residues. Here the CDR3 reads CSVGGGQETQYF. For the CDR3, the DNA is TGCAGCGTTGGGGGGGGGCAAGAGACCCAGTACTTC.

This sequence joins TRBV19 and TRBJ1-1; tentative D call: TRBD1 (5 bases). The length of the CDR3 is 16 residues. Between the trimmed V and J ends, which lost 3 bases and 0 bases, there was a span of 14 bases. Germline V gene data show CDR1 as LNHDA and CDR2 as SQIVND (reference sequence). The CDR3, as DNA: TGTGCCAGTAGTATGAACAGGAGCTCCGTGAACACTGAAGCTTTCTTT. Translated, it gives CASSMNRSSVNTEAFF.

The sample holds many counts of this clonotype. J is TRBJ2-5 and V is TRBV20-1; a possible D gene is TRBD2 (7 bases). Trimming left V 6 bases short and J 2 bases short, with 19 bases between. Germline lookup yields CDR1 DFQATT and CDR2 SNEGSKA (reference sequence). The CDR3 has 15 amino acids. The DNA for the CDR3 is TGCAGTGCAAAAAGGGGGGGAGGGGGGCAAGAGACCCAGTACTTC. Its protein product is CSAKRGGGGQETQYF.

This clonotype was detected ten times or more. The chain employs TRBV20-1 and TRBJ2-2, with D hard to call. CDR3 size: 11 residues. The V gene's germline CDR1 is DFQATT and CDR2 SNEGSKA (reference sequence). Trimming removed 5 bases from V and 8 bases from J, with 9 bases in between. The CDR3 reads CSAPHLGELFF. CDR3 nucleotides: TGCAGTGCTCCACACCTGGGGGAGCTGTTTTTT.

The table lists this clonotype with many counts. The V and J genes are TRBV6-1 and TRBJ1-2; 7 positions match TRBD1. The CDR3 extends over 16 amino acids. The ends lost 5 bases at V and 3 bases at J; junction bases unmatched: 12. Germline V gene data show CDR1 as MNHNS and CDR2 as SASEGT. The DNA for the CDR3 is TGTGCCAGCAGTTACGCCCCAGGGGGGGGGGACTATGGCTACACCTTC. Translation: CASSYAPGGGDYGYTF.

The genes are TRBV6-1 and TRBJ2-7; 8 nucleotides agree with TRBD1. Germline CDR1 reads MNHNS; CDR2 reads SASEGT. CDR3 length equals 15 residues. The V segment lost 5 bases and the J segment 0 bases; nucleotides outside the gene matches: 6. The chain's CDR3 is CASSPDRASSYEQYF. For the CDR3, the DNA is TGTGCCAGCAGTCCGGACAGGGCCAGCTCCTACGAGCAGTACTTC.

This clonotype was detected ten times or more. This chain connects TRBV20-1 to TRBJ1-1; D gene ambiguous. CDR1 is DFQATT and CDR2 is SNEGSKA in the germline V gene (reference sequence). The CDR3 is 14 residues long. The V end lost 5 bases, the J end lost 1 base, and 14 bases lay between the germline ends. CDR3 nucleotide sequence: TGCAGTGCTCGAGGCCCTAAGGAGAACACTGAAGCTTTCTTT. Protein: CSARGPKENTEAFF.